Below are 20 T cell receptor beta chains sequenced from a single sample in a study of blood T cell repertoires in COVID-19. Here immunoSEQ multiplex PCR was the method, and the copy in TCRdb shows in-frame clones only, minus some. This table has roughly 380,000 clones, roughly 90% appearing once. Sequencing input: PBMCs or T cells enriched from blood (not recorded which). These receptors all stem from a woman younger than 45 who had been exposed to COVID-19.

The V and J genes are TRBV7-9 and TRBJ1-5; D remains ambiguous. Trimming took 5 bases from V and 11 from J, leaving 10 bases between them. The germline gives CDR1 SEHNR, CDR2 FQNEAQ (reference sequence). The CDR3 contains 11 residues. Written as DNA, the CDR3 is TGTGCCAGCAGCCCCGGCGGGTCCCAGCATTTT. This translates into CASSPGGSQHF.

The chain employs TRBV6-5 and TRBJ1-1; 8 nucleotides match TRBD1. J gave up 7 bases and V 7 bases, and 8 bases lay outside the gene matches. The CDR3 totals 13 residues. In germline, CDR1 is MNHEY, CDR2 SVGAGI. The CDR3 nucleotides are TGTGCCAGCATCTTACCCGGGACAGGTGAAGCTTTCTTT. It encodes CASILPGTGEAFF.

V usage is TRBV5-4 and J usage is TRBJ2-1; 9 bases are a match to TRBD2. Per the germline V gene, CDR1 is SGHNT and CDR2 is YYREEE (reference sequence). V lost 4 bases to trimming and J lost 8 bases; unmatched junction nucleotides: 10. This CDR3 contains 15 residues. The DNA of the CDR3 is TGTGCCAGCAGCAGTGGGACTAGCTCCTGGGATGAGCAGTTCTTC. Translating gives CASSSGTSSWDEQFF.

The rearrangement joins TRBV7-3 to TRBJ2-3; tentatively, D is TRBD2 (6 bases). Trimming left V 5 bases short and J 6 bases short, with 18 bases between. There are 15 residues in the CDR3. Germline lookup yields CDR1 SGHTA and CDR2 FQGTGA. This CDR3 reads CASSNAAPGVDTQYF. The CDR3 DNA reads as TGTGCCAGCAGCAATGCGGCCCCGGGGGTGGATACGCAGTATTTT.

The chain's CDR3 is CASGPVRGTEAFF. The CDR3 nucleotides read TGTGCCAGCGGGCCTGTTAGGGGCACTGAAGCTTTCTTT. The chain employs TRBV2 and TRBJ1-1; maybe TRBD1 (5 bases). CDR3 length: 13 amino acids. CDR1 SNHLY and CDR2 FYNNEI come from the germline V gene. V gave up 8 bases and J gave up 4 bases, with 14 bases separating them. The full variable domain, its missing parts supplied by reference TRBV2 and TRBJ1-1, is EPEVTQTPSHQVTQMGQEVILRCVPISNHLYFYWYRQILGQKVEFLVSFYNNEISEKSEIFDDQFSVERPDGSNFTLKIRSTKLEDSAMYFCASGPVRGTEAFFGQGTRLTVV.

In DNA, the CDR3 is TGTGCCAGCAGTAACCGGGGCAGGGGTGCGCCCCAGCATTTT. It codes for CASSNRGRGAPQHF. The chain uses TRBV6-6 and TRBJ1-5; tentatively, D is TRBD1 (6 bases). The V and J ends lost 5 bases and 9 bases respectively, with 17 bases between them. This CDR3 region has 14 residues. In germline, CDR1 is MNHNY, CDR2 SVGAGI (reference sequence).

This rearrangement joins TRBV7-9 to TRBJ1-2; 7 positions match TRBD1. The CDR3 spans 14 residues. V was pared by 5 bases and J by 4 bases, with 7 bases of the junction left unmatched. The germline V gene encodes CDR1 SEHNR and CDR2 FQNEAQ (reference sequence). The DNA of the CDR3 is TGTGCCAGCAGCCCGGAGGGACAGAGCTATGGCTACACCTTC. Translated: CASSPEGQSYGYTF.

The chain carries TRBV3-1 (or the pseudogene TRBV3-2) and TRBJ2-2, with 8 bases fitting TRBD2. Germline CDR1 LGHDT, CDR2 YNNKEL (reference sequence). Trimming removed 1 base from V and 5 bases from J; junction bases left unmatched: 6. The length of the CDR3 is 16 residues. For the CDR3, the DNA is TGTGCCAGCAGCCAAGTGGGGCTAGCGGGTACCGGGGAGCTGTTTTTT. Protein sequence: CASSQVGLAGTGELFF.

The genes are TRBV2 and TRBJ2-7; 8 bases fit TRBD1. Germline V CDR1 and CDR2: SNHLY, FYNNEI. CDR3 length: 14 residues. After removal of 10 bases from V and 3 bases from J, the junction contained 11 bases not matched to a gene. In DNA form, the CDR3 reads TGTGCCACCATCCCCGGAGACAGGGGCTACGAGCAGTACTTC. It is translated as CATIPGDRGYEQYF.

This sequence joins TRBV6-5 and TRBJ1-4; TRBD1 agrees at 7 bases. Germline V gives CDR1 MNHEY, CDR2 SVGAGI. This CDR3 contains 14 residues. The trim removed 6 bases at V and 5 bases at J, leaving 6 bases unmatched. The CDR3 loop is CASRDRELNEKLFF. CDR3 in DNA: TGTGCCAGCAGAGACAGGGAGTTGAATGAAAAACTGTTTTTT.

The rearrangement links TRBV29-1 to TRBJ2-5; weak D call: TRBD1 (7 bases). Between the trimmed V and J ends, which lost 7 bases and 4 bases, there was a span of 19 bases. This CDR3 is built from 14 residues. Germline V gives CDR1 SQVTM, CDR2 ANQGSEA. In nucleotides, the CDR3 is TGCAGCGGCGTGCAGGGGGAGGTGCGAGAGACCCAGTACTTC. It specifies CSGVQGEVRETQYF. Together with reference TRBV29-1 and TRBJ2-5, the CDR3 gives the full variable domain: SAVISQKPSRDICQRGTSLTIQCQVDSQVTMMFWYRQQPGQSLTLIATANQGSEATYESGFVIDKFPISRPNLTFSTLTVSNMSPEDSSIYLCSGVQGEVRETQYFGPGTRLLVL.

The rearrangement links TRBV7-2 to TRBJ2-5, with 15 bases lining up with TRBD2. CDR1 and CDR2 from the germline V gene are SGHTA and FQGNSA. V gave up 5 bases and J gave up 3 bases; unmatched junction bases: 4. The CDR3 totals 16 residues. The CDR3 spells CASSGTSGRSEETQYF. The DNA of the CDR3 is TGTGCCAGCAGCGGGACTAGCGGGAGGAGCGAAGAGACCCAGTACTTC.

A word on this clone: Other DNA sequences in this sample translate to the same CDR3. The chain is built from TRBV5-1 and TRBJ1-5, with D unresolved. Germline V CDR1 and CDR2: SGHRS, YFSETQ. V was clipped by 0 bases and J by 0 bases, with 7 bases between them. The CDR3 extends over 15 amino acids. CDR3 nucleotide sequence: TGCGCCAGCAGCTTGGACAGTTATAGCAATCAGCCCCAGCATTTT. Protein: CASSLDSYSNQPQHF.

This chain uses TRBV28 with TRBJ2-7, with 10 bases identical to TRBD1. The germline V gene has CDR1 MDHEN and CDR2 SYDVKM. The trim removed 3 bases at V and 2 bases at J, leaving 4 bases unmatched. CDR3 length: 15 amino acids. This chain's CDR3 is CASSLDGTGAYEQYF. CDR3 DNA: TGTGCCAGCAGTTTGGACGGGACAGGGGCCTACGAGCAGTACTTC.

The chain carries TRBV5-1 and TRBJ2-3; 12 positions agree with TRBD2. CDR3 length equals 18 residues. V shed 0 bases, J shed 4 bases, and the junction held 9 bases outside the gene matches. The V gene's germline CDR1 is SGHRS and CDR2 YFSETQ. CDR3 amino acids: CASSLVAQTSGSSDTQYF. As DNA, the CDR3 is TGCGCCAGCAGCTTGGTGGCCCAGACTAGCGGGAGCTCAGATACGCAGTATTTT. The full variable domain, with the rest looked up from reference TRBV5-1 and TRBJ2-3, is KAGVTQTPRYLIKTRGQQVTLSCSPISGHRSVSWYQQTPGQGLQFLFEYFSETQRNKGNFPGRFSGRQFSNSRSEMNVSTLELGDSALYLCASSLVAQTSGSSDTQYFGPGTRLTVL.

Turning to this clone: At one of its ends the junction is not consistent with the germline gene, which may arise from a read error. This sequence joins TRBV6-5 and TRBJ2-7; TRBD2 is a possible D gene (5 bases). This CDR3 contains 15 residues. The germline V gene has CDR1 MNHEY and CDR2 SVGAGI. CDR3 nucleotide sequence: TGTGCCAGCAGTCACTCAGGCGGGTTCTCCTACGAGCAGTACTTC. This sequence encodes CASSHSGGFSYEQYF.

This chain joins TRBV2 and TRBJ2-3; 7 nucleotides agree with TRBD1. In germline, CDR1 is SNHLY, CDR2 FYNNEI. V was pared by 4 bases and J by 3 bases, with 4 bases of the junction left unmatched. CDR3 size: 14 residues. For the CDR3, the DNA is TGTGCCAGCAGTGGTGAGGGGGCAACAGATACGCAGTATTTT. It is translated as CASSGEGATDTQYF. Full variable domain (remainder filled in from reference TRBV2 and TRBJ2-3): EPEVTQTPSHQVTQMGQEVILRCVPISNHLYFYWYRQILGQKVEFLVSFYNNEISEKSEIFDDQFSVERPDGSNFTLKIRSTKLEDSAMYFCASSGEGATDTQYFGPGTRLTVL.

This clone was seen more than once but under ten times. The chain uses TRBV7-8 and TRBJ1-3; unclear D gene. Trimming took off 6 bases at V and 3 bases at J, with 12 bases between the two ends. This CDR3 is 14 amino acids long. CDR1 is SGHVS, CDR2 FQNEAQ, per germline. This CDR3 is CASRPPEGGNTIYF. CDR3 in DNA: TGTGCCAGCAGACCGCCAGAGGGTGGAAACACCATATATTTT. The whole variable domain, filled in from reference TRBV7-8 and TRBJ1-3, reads GAGVSQSPRYKVAKRGQDVALRCDPISGHVSLFWYQQALGQGPEFLTYFQNEAQLDKSGLPSDRFFAERPEGSVSTLKIQRTQQEDSAVYLCASRPPEGGNTIYFGEGSWLTVV.

The CDR3 reads CASSPIRTGGNTIYF. The CDR3 DNA reads as TGTGCCAGCAGTCCTATTCGGACAGGCGGAAACACCATATATTTT. The J gene is TRBJ1-3, the V gene TRBV6-5, with 7 bases fitting TRBD1. Germline assignment: CDR1 MNHEY and CDR2 SVGAGI. After removal of 5 bases from V and 4 bases from J, the junction contained 8 bases not matched to a gene. CDR3 length equals 15 residues.

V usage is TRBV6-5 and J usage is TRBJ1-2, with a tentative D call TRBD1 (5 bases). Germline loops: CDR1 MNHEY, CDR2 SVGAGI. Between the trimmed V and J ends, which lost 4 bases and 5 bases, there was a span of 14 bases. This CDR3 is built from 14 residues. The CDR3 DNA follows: TGTGCCAGCAGTTGGGACTCTGGAGGGTATGGCTACACCTTC. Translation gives CASSWDSGGYGYTF.